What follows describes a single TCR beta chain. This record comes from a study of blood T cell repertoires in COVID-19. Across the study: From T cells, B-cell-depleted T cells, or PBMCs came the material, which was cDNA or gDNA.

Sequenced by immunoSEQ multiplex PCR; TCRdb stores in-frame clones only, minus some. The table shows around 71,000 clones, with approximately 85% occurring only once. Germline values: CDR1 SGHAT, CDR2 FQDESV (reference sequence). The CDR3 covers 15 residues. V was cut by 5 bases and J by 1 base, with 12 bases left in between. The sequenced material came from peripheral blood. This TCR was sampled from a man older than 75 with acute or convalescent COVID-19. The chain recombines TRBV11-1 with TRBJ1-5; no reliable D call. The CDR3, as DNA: TGTGCCAGCAGCCAAATACGGTACAGCAATCAGCCCCAGCATTTT. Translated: CASSQIRYSNQPQHF. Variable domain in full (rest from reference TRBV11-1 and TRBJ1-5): EAEVAQSPRYKITEKSQAVAFWCDPISGHATLYWYRQILGQGPELLVQFQDESVVDDSQLPKDRFSAERLKGVDSTLKIQPAELGDSAMYLCASSQIRYSNQPQHFGDGTRLSIL.